A single T cell receptor (beta chain) is shown here with its context. The antigen is not known. V was cut by 5 bases and J by 7 bases, with 9 bases left in between. The CDR3 contains 11 residues. Germline loops: CDR1 SGHRS, CDR2 YFSETQ. The sample comes from a study of T-cell memory formation after mild COVID-19. For the study at large: Largely donor-specific TCR clusters were found.

Study-wide results and caveats: The study detected some responding clones in pre-infection memory, suggesting cross-reactive memory joined. Clones contracting day 15 to 85 were balanced CD4/CD8; later expanders leaned CD4+. For contracting clones, CD4+ ones sat mainly in CM and EM, CD8+ in EMRA.

TCRdb recomputed calls from the 5' RACE reads with MiXCR, one row per CDR3 protein. This sample yields about 150,000 distinct CDR3 sequences, of which around 13% are seen a single time; roughly an eighth belongs to the top ten. The sequence derives from an adult woman who had mild COVID-19 (a few samples of this study predate the infection). Cell type and time point are not known. Material: PBMCs or a T cell subset sorted from them (not recorded which). The chain couples TRBV5-1 to TRBJ1-1; D not resolved. The CDR3 protein is CASRRESEAFF. The CDR3 nucleotides read TGCGCCAGCAGAAGGGAGAGTGAAGCTTTCTTT.